The 29 T cell receptor beta chains below come from one sample, sequenced in a study of T cells in women clearing cervical HPV infection. Some clones are missing from TCRdb's copy, which holds only in-frame ones; the method was immunoSEQ multiplex PCR. Here the sample table reports 20,000 to 25,000 clones. The material sequenced was blood buffy coat. These receptors all stem from a woman aged 18-70 years with a cervical HPV16 infection that either progressed to CIN3+ or cleared (not recorded which).

CDR3 DNA (partial): TGTGCCAGCAGCCTCGCCGGGACAGGGGGCGGCGAG. Its protein product is CASSLAGTGGGE. The full CDR3 is CASSLAGTGGGEQYF. This chain links TRBV7-3 with TRBJ2-7; the match to TRBD1 covers 12 bases. The read ends 3 residues before the CDR3 terminus; that terminus is restored from the germline J gene. CDR3 size: 15 residues. Per germline, CDR1 SGHTA and CDR2 FQGTGA. The V segment lost 5 bases and the J segment 6 bases; nucleotides outside the gene matches: 8.

Points on this clone: The read ends 3 residues shy of where the CDR3 ends; the end is completed using the germline J gene. V gene TRBV28 combines with J gene TRBJ2-5; perhaps TRBD1 as D (8 bases). Germline CDR1 reads MDHEN; CDR2 reads SYDVKM. The germline V and J ends were trimmed by 6 bases and 5 bases, with 28 bases remaining between them. The CDR3 is 18 amino acids. CDR3 sequence reads: CASRDRGRGGSARETQYF. Partial CDR3 DNA: TGTGCCAGCAGAGACAGGGGCCGCGGCGGGAGCGCTAGGGAGACC.

In the case of this clone: The CDR3 goes on 3 residues after the read ends, and that part is filled in from the germline J gene. The V gene is TRBV7-6, the J gene TRBJ1-2, with 8 bases fitting TRBD1. The CDR3 length is 13 residues. Germline CDR1 SGHVS, CDR2 FNYEAQ. Incomplete CDR3 DNA: TGTGCCAGCAGTCCTAACAGGGGGGGGGAC. It is translated as CASSPNRGGD. The complete CDR3 reads CASSPNRGGDYTF.

Details on this clone: The CDR3 is cut off 3 residues early in the read; its end comes from the germline J gene. The rearrangement links TRBV2 to TRBJ2-7; 9 bases agree with TRBD2. The trim removed 3 bases at V and 5 bases at J, leaving 5 bases unmatched. CDR3 length equals 14 residues. The germline CDR1 and CDR2 sequences are SNHLY and FYNNEI. The CDR3 bases that were read are TGTGCCAGCAGTGAGCGGGAGGGAAGGAACGAG. Residues: CASSEREGRNE. The whole CDR3 sequence is CASSEREGRNEQYF.

As to this clone: Read data end 3 residues before the CDR3 end; the end is taken from the germline J gene. V is TRBV19 and J is TRBJ1-6; perhaps TRBD1 as D (5 bases). CDR3 length: 16 residues. Germline CDR1 and CDR2: LNHDA and SQIVND (reference sequence). Trimming left V 5 bases short and J 10 bases short, with 21 bases between. The covered CDR3 bases are TGTGCCAGTAGTGAAACAGGCCTAAGGGGAGGATCACCC. This translates into CASSETGLRGGSP. The CDR3 in its entirety is CASSETGLRGGSPLHF.

In the case of this clone: The missing CDR3 end, 3 residues past where the read stops, is filled in from the germline J gene. The chain uses TRBV7-3 and TRBJ2-5; maybe TRBD1 (6 bases). This CDR3 is 13 amino acids long. Per germline, CDR1 SGHTA and CDR2 FQGTGA. The V end was cut by 6 bases, the J end by 4 bases, with 12 bases between. CDR3 protein: CASRQGLGETQYF. CDR3 bases read: TGTGCCAGCAGACAGGGATTGGGAGAGACC.

About this clone: The missing CDR3 end, 3 residues past where the read stops, is filled in from the germline J gene. This rearrangement joins TRBV6-2 or TRBV6-3 to TRBJ2-7; a possible D gene is TRBD2 (5 bases). V was cut by 3 bases and J by 3 bases, with 12 bases left in between. CDR3 length: 14 amino acids. Germline loops: CDR1 MNHEY, CDR2 SVGEGT. The covered CDR3 bases are TGTGCCAGCAGTTATTCGGACTTATACTACGAG. Its translation is CASSYSDLYYE. The full CDR3 is CASSYSDLYYEQYF.

Turning to this clone: The CDR3 extends 3 residues past the end of the read, so its final part is completed from the germline J gene. The chain has TRBV28 and TRBJ2-7; TRBD2 agrees at 13 bases. The CDR3 loop spans 15 amino acids. Trimming removed 6 bases from V and 4 bases from J; junction bases left unmatched: 6. Per germline, CDR1 MDHEN and CDR2 SYDVKM. The part of the CDR3 DNA that was read is TGTGCCAGCAGCCCCCCGGGACTAGCGGGATACGAG. Translated: CASSPPGLAGYE. The full CDR3 protein reads CASSPPGLAGYEQYF.

On this clone: The CDR3 is cut off 3 residues early in the read; its end comes from the germline J gene. The rearrangement links TRBV20-1 to TRBJ2-1, with D perhaps TRBD1 (5 bases). CDR1 and CDR2 from the germline V gene are DFQATT and SNEGSKA (reference sequence). V dropped 3 bases and J dropped 3 bases, with 15 bases sitting between them. The CDR3 consists of 15 residues. CDR3: CSARNRLGVYNEQFF. The part of the CDR3 DNA that was read is TGCAGTGCTAGGAACAGGCTAGGTGTCTACAATGAG.

With respect to this clone: The read falls 3 residues short of the CDR3 end, and the missing part is taken from the germline J gene. This chain connects TRBV11-2 to TRBJ2-7; D is unclear. Trimming shortened V by 1 base and J by 4 bases, and 8 bases separated the two germline ends. Germline values: CDR1 SGHAT, CDR2 FQNNGV. The CDR3 runs 13 residues. The sequenced CDR3 bases are TGTGCCAGCAGCTTAGGGCGGATTTACGAG. As protein: CASSLGRIYE. The whole CDR3 region reads CASSLGRIYEQYF.

In regard to this clone: The DNA ends 3 residues before the CDR3 does, and the rest of the CDR3 is filled in from the germline J gene. This chain joins TRBV14 and TRBJ2-4; 10 bases line up with TRBD2. Germline lookup yields CDR1 SGHDN and CDR2 FVKESK. The CDR3 has 16 amino acids. V lost 1 base to trimming and J lost 6 bases; unmatched junction nucleotides: 6. Here the CDR3 reads CASSQGASGGTNIQYF. The sequenced part of the CDR3 DNA is TGTGCCAGCAGCCAAGGGGCTAGCGGGGGAACAAACATT.

Comment on this clone: With the read ending 3 residues before the CDR3 end, the germline J gene is used to fill in that end. J is TRBJ2-5 and V is TRBV19; 7 nucleotides agree with TRBD2. This CDR3 comprises 13 residues. Trimming at V came to 11 bases and at J to 2 bases, leaving 8 bases not matched to a gene. Germline CDR1 and CDR2: LNHDA and SQIVND (reference sequence). The CDR3 is CACSGMGQETQYF. CDR3 DNA, as far as it was read: TGTGCCTGCAGCGGGATGGGTCAAGAGACC.

For this clone: Sequencing ends 3 residues short of the CDR3 end; the germline J gene provides the rest. The V call is TRBV19, the J call TRBJ2-6; perhaps TRBD1 as D (5 bases). This CDR3 is built from 17 residues. V lost 5 bases to trimming and J lost 4 bases, with 18 bases between them. Germline V gene lookup returns CDR1 LNHDA and CDR2 SQIVND (reference sequence). The CDR3 sequence is CASSSPRRGAGANVLTF. The covered CDR3 bases are TGTGCCAGTAGTTCTCCCAGAAGGGGTGCCGGGGCCAACGTC.

Of note for this clone: The CDR3 end lies 3 residues beyond the end of the read and is filled in from the germline J gene. The V and J genes are TRBV19 and TRBJ2-2, with D unresolved. The CDR3 has 14 residues. The ends were cut back, 2 bases at V and 3 bases at J, with 7 bases in the middle. Germline values: CDR1 LNHDA, CDR2 SQIVND (reference sequence). The CDR3 loop reads CASSITGYTGELFF. Partial CDR3 DNA: TGTGCCAGTAGTATAACCGGGTACACCGGGGAG.

On this clone: The observed sequence ends 3 residues before the CDR3 terminus, with the missing tail filled in from the germline J gene. J is TRBJ1-2 and V is TRBV18, with TRBD1 identical over 10 bases. The CDR3 is made up of 15 amino acids. Germline CDR1 KGHSH, CDR2 LQKENI. Here the CDR3 reads CASSPLSTGGNDYTF. The sequenced CDR3 bases are TGTGCCAGCTCACCACTATCGACAGGGGGCAATGAC. The variable domain in full, with the rest retrieved from reference TRBV18 and TRBJ1-2, is NAGVMQNPRHLVRRRGQEARLRCSPMKGHSHVYWYRQLPEEGLKFMVYLQKENIIDESGMPKERFSAEFPKEGPSILRIQQVVRGDSAAYFCASSPLSTGGNDYTFGSGTRLTVV.

The sequenced CDR3 bases are TGTGCCAGCAGTCGACAGGGGGCTAATGAAAAA. Translated: CASSRQGANEK. The full CDR3 is CASSRQGANEKLFF. V usage is TRBV12-3 or TRBV12-4 and J usage is TRBJ1-4; 9 bases map to TRBD1. The CDR3 is cut off 3 residues early in the read; its end comes from the germline J gene. V trimming: 5 bases; J trimming: 3 bases; junction bases outside the gene matches: 1. The CDR3 runs to 14 residues.

As regards this clone: Read data end 3 residues before the CDR3 end; the end is taken from the germline J gene. The V and J genes are TRBV20-1 and TRBJ2-1; TRBD2 matches at 8 bases. The V gene end was trimmed by 4 bases and the J gene end by 5 bases; junction bases not matched to a gene: 19. CDR1 is DFQATT, CDR2 SNEGSKA, per germline (reference sequence). The CDR3 runs to 18 residues. The CDR3 sequence is CSATLIRREVLLNNEQFF. CDR3 DNA, as far as it was read: TGCAGTGCTACCCTCATTCGGCGGGAGGTTCTCCTAAACAATGAG.

A note on this clone: The read terminates 3 residues ahead of where the CDR3 ends, so the germline J gene completes it. The V call is TRBV4-1, the J call TRBJ2-7; TRBD1 agrees at 10 bases. V dropped 3 bases and J dropped 0; count of bases not matched to a gene: 2. The CDR3 has 15 amino acids. The germline V gene has CDR1 MGHRA and CDR2 YSYEKL. The covered CDR3 bases are TGCGCCAGCAGCCAGGGGACAGGGGCCTCCTACGAG. Translation gives CASSQGTGASYE. From start to end, the CDR3 is CASSQGTGASYEQYF.

About this clone: The CDR3 end lies 3 residues beyond the end of the read and is filled in from the germline J gene. This rearrangement joins TRBV18 to TRBJ2-7; D unresolved. Germline V gives CDR1 KGHSH, CDR2 LQKENI. Trimming removed 2 bases at V and 3 bases at J, with 8 bases between. The CDR3 length is 13 residues. The sequenced part of the CDR3 DNA is TGTGCCAGCTCACCAATCAGTGGCTACGAG. Translating gives CASSPISGYE. The whole CDR3 protein is CASSPISGYEQYF.

Details on this clone: Sequencing ends 3 residues short of the CDR3 end; the germline J gene provides the rest. The genes are TRBV6-1 and TRBJ2-3, with a possible D match to TRBD2 (7 bases). Germline-derived CDR1 and CDR2 are MNHNS and SASEGT. Trimming stripped 0 bases from V and 5 bases from J, with 12 bases between. The CDR3 consists of 15 residues. Partial CDR3 DNA: TGTGCCAGCAGTGAAGCCGAAAGGGGGGGAGATACG. Its protein product is CASSEAERGGDT. The complete CDR3 protein is CASSEAERGGDTQYF.

Comment on this clone: The read stops 3 residues short of the end of the CDR3; the missing end is completed from the germline J gene. The chain uses TRBV6-2 or TRBV6-3 and TRBJ2-1, with D perhaps matching TRBD1 (6 bases). The germline gives CDR1 MNHEY, CDR2 SVGEGT. CDR3 length: 12 residues. The V end was cut by 6 bases, the J end by 9 bases, with 12 bases between. CDR3 residues: CASRLDSSEQFF. CDR3 DNA, as far as it was read: TGTGCCAGCAGACTGGACAGTTCTGAG.

As for this clone: From the germline J gene comes the end of the CDR3, since the read stops 3 residues before it. J is TRBJ2-3 and V is TRBV29-1; weak D call: TRBD2 (5 bases). V was clipped by 6 bases and J by 0 bases, with 16 bases between them. The CDR3 spans 15 residues. The germline gives CDR1 SQVTM, CDR2 ANQGSEA. CDR3: CSVKKRSTSTDTQYF. The CDR3 bases that were read are TGCAGCGTCAAAAAGCGGAGCACAAGCACAGATACG.

About this clone: Coverage ceases 3 residues before the CDR3 finishes, and the germline J gene fills in the end. The gene calls are TRBV12-3 or TRBV12-4 and TRBJ1-2; D unresolved. Deletions cut 6 bases from V and 2 bases from J, with 10 bases between. There are 13 residues in the CDR3. CDR3 sequence: CASSLPGNYGYTF. The sequenced CDR3 bases are TGTGCCAGCAGCCTCCCCGGGAACTATGGC.

With respect to this clone: The CDR3 extends 3 residues past the end of the read, so its final part is completed from the germline J gene. The chain couples TRBV7-6 to TRBJ2-3; TRBD2 matches 12 bases. Per germline, CDR1 SGHVS and CDR2 FNYEAQ. The CDR3 spans 15 residues. Trimming took 6 bases from V and 3 from J; bases not matched to a gene: 4. The CDR3 sequence: CASRRTSGTTDTQYF. Partial CDR3 DNA: TGTGCCAGCAGACGGACTAGCGGGACTACAGATACG. Complete variable domain (other parts from reference TRBV7-6 and TRBJ2-3): GAGVSQSPRYKVTKRGQDVALRCDPISGHVSLYWYRQALGQGPEFLTYFNYEAQQDKSGLPNDRFSAERPEGSISTLTIQRTEQRDSAMYRCASRRTSGTTDTQYFGPGTRLTVL.

The DNA read from the CDR3 is TGCGCCAGCAGCCCCGCCCGACAGGGGGGGACTGAA. It is translated as CASSPARQGGTE. Given in full, the CDR3 is CASSPARQGGTEAFF. The chain couples TRBV4-1 to TRBJ1-1; 9 nucleotides line up with TRBD1. The read gets to within 3 residues of the CDR3 end, and the germline J gene fills in the rest. The germline V gene encodes CDR1 MGHRA and CDR2 YSYEKL. There are 15 residues in the CDR3. The V segment lost 4 bases and the J segment 5 bases; nucleotides outside the gene matches: 8.

As for this clone: Sequencing ends 3 residues short of the CDR3 end; the germline J gene provides the rest. The chain joins TRBV18 to TRBJ1-1; D may be TRBD1 (6 bases). Germline V gives CDR1 KGHSH, CDR2 LQKENI. CDR3 size: 13 residues. The DNA read from the CDR3 is TGTGCCAGCTCAGAGGACAGACGGGAGACA. Protein sequence: CASSEDRRET. The entire CDR3 sequence reads CASSEDRRETAFF.

With regard to this clone: Read data end 3 residues before the CDR3 end; the end is taken from the germline J gene. The genes are TRBV20-1 and TRBJ1-4; maybe TRBD1 (6 bases). The CDR3 extends over 13 amino acids. Germline lookup yields CDR1 DFQATT and CDR2 SNEGSKA (reference sequence). Between the trimmed V and J ends, which lost 4 bases and 1 base, there was a span of 7 bases. The sequenced part of the CDR3 DNA is TGCAGTGCTACGACAGGAACTAATGAAAAA. This codes for CSATTGTNEK. The CDR3, in full, reads CSATTGTNEKLFF.

Of note for this clone: The read stops 3 residues short of the end of the CDR3; the missing end is completed from the germline J gene. J is TRBJ2-7 and V is TRBV5-5; TRBD1 matches at 7 bases. The ends lost 0 bases at V and 1 base at J; junction bases unmatched: 4. The CDR3 consists of 15 residues. Germline values: CDR1 SGHKS, CDR2 YYEKEE (reference sequence). The sequenced CDR3 bases are TGTGCCAGCAGCTTGGAGGGGGCAAGGTCCTACGAG. This gives the protein CASSLEGARSYE. The CDR3 as a whole reads CASSLEGARSYEQYF.

Comments on this clone: The read stops 3 residues short of the end of the CDR3; the missing end is completed from the germline J gene. The chain couples TRBV5-1 to TRBJ2-5; 11 bases fit TRBD2. The CDR3 has 16 amino acids. With V trimmed by 0 bases and J by 3 bases, 4 bases remained unmatched. Germline V gene sequence: CDR1 SGHRS, CDR2 YFSETQ. The CDR3 bases that were read are TGCGCCAGCAGCTTGGATAGCGGGAGGGCCGAAGAGACC. It translates to CASSLDSGRAEET. The full CDR3 sequence reads CASSLDSGRAEETQYF.